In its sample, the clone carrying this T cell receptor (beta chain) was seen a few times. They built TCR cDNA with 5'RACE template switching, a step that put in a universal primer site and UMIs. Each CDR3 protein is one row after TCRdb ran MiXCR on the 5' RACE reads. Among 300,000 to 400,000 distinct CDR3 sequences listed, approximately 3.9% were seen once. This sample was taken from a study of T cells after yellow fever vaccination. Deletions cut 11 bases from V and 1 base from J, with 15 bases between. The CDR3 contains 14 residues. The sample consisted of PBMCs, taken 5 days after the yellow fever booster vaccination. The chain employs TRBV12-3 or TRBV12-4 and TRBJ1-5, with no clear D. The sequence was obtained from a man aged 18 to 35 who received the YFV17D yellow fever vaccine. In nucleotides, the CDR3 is TGTGCCGGGTCCGTGGGCGGAAGCAATCAGCCCCAGCATTTT. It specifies CAGSVGGSNQPQHF.